These T cell receptor beta chains were read from a single sample in a study of OX40 agonist ivuxolimab in advanced cancers. The data were produced by immunoSEQ multiplex PCR, yet TCRdb's version contains in-frame clones alone and is incomplete. There are about 93,000 clones in the sample; 90% to 95% occur only once, and roughly 2.8% lies in the top ten. Material: CD4+ or CD8+ T cells sorted from blood, obtained in a trial of the OX40 agonist ivuxolimab. These receptors all stem from an adult with an advanced solid tumor such as melanoma, head and neck, liver or kidney cancer. The CDR3 runs from the conserved cysteine through the conserved F or W. D genes are given only for firm matches. Only some rows state a clone size, as once, few, many or a class for expanded clones.

J,D,size,V,DNA,CDR3
TRBJ2-7,-,once,TRBV9,TGTGCCAGCAGCCCGAAGGGGACCCTGGGGTACGAGCAGTACTTC,CASSPKGTLGYEQYF
TRBJ2-7,-,-,TRBV4-1,TGCGCCAGCAGCCAAACGGCAGGACCGGGCTACGAGCAGTACTTC,CASSQTAGPGYEQYF
TRBJ2-2,TRBD2,-,TRBV5-6,TGTGCCAGCAGCTTTGGGGGGGACACCGGGGAGCTGTTTTTT,CASSFGGDTGELFF
TRBJ1-5,-,-,TRBV5-5,TGTGCCAGCAGCTTATGGGGGAGCAATCAGCCCCAGCATTTT,CASSLWGSNQPQHF
TRBJ2-1,TRBD2,-,TRBV4-2,TGTGCCAGCAGCCCGACTAGCGGGAGTTCTGGGGATGAGCAGTTCTTC,CASSPTSGSSGDEQFF
TRBJ2-2,-,-,TRBV6-5,TGTGCCAGCAGTCTCCGGGGCCACACCGGGGAGCTGTTTTTT,CASSLRGHTGELFF
TRBJ2-5,-,-,TRBV12-5,TGTGCTAGTGGTTTGGCAGGACAGAGTCCTAAAGAGACCCAGTACTTC,CASGLAGQSPKETQYF
TRBJ1-6,TRBD1,-,TRBV28,TGTGCCAGCAGTTACGGACAGGTTAATTCACCCCTCCACTTT,CASSYGQVNSPLHF
TRBJ2-7,-,once,TRBV5-1,TGCGCCAGCAGCTTGGGGACAAACTACGAGCAGTACTTC,CASSLGTNYEQYF
TRBJ1-1,-,-,TRBV27,TGTGCCAGCAGTTTGGGGCAGCACACTGAAGCTTTCTTT,CASSLGQHTEAFF
TRBJ1-1,-,-,TRBV13,TGTGCCAGCAGCTTAGTGCGGGCTATCGGGAACACTGAAGCTTTCTTT,CASSLVRAIGNTEAFF
TRBJ1-3,TRBD1,-,TRBV15,TGTGCCACCAGCGCGGACAGGGACGATGGAAACACCATATATTTT,CATSADRDDGNTIYF
TRBJ1-1,TRBD1,-,TRBV5-1,TGCGCCAGCAGAATTGGACAGGGCGTCACTGAAGCTTTCTTT,CASRIGQGVTEAFF